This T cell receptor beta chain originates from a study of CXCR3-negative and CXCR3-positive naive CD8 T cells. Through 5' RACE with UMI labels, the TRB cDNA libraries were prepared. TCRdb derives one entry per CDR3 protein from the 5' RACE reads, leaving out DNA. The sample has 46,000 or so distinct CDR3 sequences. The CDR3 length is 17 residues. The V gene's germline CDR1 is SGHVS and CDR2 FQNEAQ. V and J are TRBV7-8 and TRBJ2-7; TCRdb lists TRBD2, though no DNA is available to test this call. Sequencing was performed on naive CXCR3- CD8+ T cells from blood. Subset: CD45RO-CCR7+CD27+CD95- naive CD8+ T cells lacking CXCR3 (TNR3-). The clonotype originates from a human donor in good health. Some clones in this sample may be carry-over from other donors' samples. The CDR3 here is CASSLRGTSGGIYEQYF. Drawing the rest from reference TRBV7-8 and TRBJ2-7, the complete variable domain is GAGVSQSPRYKVAKRGQDVALRCDPISGHVSLFWYQQALGQGPEFLTYFQNEAQLDKSGLPSDRFFAERPEGSVSTLKIQRTQQEDSAVYLCASSLRGTSGGIYEQYFGPGTRLTVT.